Listed here is a single TCR beta chain. The sample belongs to a study of control samples from healthy donors and cancer patients. CDR1 is SGHVS, CDR2 FQNEAQ, per germline. The ends lost 1 base at V and 4 bases at J; junction bases unmatched: 6. This CDR3 is built from 16 residues. Method: immunoSEQ multiplex PCR; TCRdb's copy keeps in-frame clones and lacks some. The sample carries 130,000 or so clones, about nine tenths recorded once. V is TRBV7-8 and J is TRBJ2-1; 8 bases line up with TRBD2. Sequenced material: blood. The receptor comes from a man aged 35 to 55 in good health. CDR3: CASSLEFPGGYNEQFF. As DNA, the CDR3 is TGTGCCAGCAGCTTAGAGTTCCCGGGGGGGTACAATGAGCAGTTCTTC.